This T cell receptor beta chain emerged from a study of T cells in Graves' hyperthyroidism and ophthalmopathy. As for the study in general: The authors collected peripheral blood at initial diagnosis, before any treatment.

TCR beta CDR3 regions were amplified from RNA. HTBI primers were used for first-round RT-PCR of the TCR CDR3. TCRdb recomputed calls from the multiplex PCR reads with MiXCR, one row per CDR3 protein. The repertoire consists of around 690,000 distinct CDR3 sequences, with 17% occurring once and the leading ten covering roughly 16%. The V and J ends lost 6 bases and 5 bases, in that order; junction bases with no gene match: 7. Germline CDR1 LGHNA, CDR2 YNFKEQ. This CDR3 comprises 15 residues. Exclusion criteria comprised uncontrolled infection, other autoimmune disease, pregnancy or lactation. Clinical symptoms, serum thyroxine, TRAb, thyroid ultrasound and orbital computed tomography informed diagnoses.

Specimen: blood. This chain joins TRBV4-2 and TRBJ2-7; TRBD2 aligns across 13 bases. This TCR was sampled from a man aged 45-65 years with Graves' hyperthyroidism. The CDR3 nucleotides are TGTGCCAGCAGTCGAGGACTAGCGGGAGAAAACGAGCAGTACTTC. Amino acid sequence: CASSRGLAGENEQYF.